What follows are 28 T cell receptor beta chains derived from one specimen sequenced in a study of Ad26.COV2.S vaccination and SARS-CoV-2 variants. The treatment denotes: some 19 received Ad26.COV2.S at low or high dose, single or two shots; about 5 received placebo; per-sample allocation not given. Following the first vaccine or placebo injection, samples were taken on day 63. Profiling relied on immunoSEQ multiplex PCR, and the TCRdb table lists in-frame clones only, not all of them. The table shows approximately 400,000 clones, with roughly 80% occurring only once. The sample in question was peripheral blood, obtained in a trial of Ad26.COV2.S vaccine versus placebo. The receptors were sampled from a person aged 18-60 years who received the Ad26.COV2.S COVID-19 vaccine or a placebo.

This sequence joins TRBV18 and TRBJ2-2, with 11 bases that match TRBD1. J lost 4 bases, V lost 3 bases, and 4 bases had no gene match. The CDR3 totals 16 residues. Germline V lookup: CDR1 KGHSH, CDR2 LQKENI. CDR3: CASSPLGQGGTGELFF. The CDR3 bases are TGTGCCAGCTCACCCCTGGGACAGGGGGGCACCGGGGAGCTGTTTTTT.

V and J are TRBV14 and TRBJ2-3; 11 nucleotides agree with TRBD2. Unmatched junction bases numbered 5, after V lost 4 bases and J lost 5 bases. The CDR3 is made up of 15 amino acids. Looked up from germline, CDR1 is SGHDN and CDR2 is FVKESK. CDR3 coding DNA: TGTGCCAGCAGCCTAGCGGGGGGGCGTAGAGATACGCAGTATTTT. Translating it yields CASSLAGGRRDTQYF.

The V gene is TRBV4-1, the J gene TRBJ2-4; possibly TRBD2 for D (5 bases). In germline, CDR1 is MGHRA, CDR2 YSYEKL. Trimming took off 4 bases at V and 5 bases at J, with 15 bases between the two ends. CDR3 length: 15 residues. DNA for the CDR3: TGCGCCAGCAGCCTCGGACTCACCCCCCAAAACATTCAGTACTTC. This codes for CASSLGLTPQNIQYF.

The gene calls are TRBV19 and TRBJ2-1; TRBD2 matches 13 bases. V lost 9 bases and J lost 12; bases outside the gene matches: 14. From germline, CDR1 is LNHDA and CDR2 SQIVND (reference sequence). This CDR3 comprises 15 residues. DNA for the CDR3: TGTGCCAGCGCCATATTCGGGACTAGCGGGGACATGCAGTTCTTC. Its protein is CASAIFGTSGDMQFF.

In this sample, this clone turned up many times. The chain is built from TRBV24-1 and TRBJ2-1, with unresolved D. CDR1 KGHDR and CDR2 SFDVKD come from the germline V gene. CDR3 length: 12 residues. Trimming stripped 6 bases from V and 5 bases from J, with 7 bases between. The CDR3 nucleotides are TGTGCCACCAGTCATCCGGACAATGAGCAGTTCTTC. Its translation: CATSHPDNEQFF.

V usage is TRBV5-1 and J usage is TRBJ1-4; D is undetermined. The CDR3 loop spans 15 amino acids. The V gene's germline CDR1 is SGHRS and CDR2 YFSETQ. The V gene lost 5 bases and the J gene lost 0 bases, with 11 bases spanning the gap. CDR3 coding DNA: TGCGCCAGCAGAAGTATGGGGACAACTAATGAAAAACTGTTTTTT. Its translation: CASRSMGTTNEKLFF.

The chain carries TRBV5-8 and TRBJ1-4; the match to TRBD1 covers 10 bases. The CDR3 totals 19 residues. Germline V gene lookup returns CDR1 SGHTS and CDR2 YDEGEE. V was clipped by 3 bases and J by 0 bases; unmatched bases: 11. DNA of the CDR3: TGTGCCAGCAGCTGGGGGACAGGGGAGTTCGGGTCAACTAATGAAAAACTGTTTTTT. It is translated as CASSWGTGEFGSTNEKLFF. The whole variable domain, filled in from reference TRBV5-8 and TRBJ1-4, reads EAGVTQSPTHLIKTRGQQATLRCSPISGHTSVYWYQQALGLGLQFLLWYDEGEERNRGNFPPRFSGRQFPNYSSELNVNALELEDSALYLCASSWGTGEFGSTNEKLFFGSGTQLSVL.

The gene calls are TRBV6-6 and TRBJ1-1; D is undetermined. In germline, CDR1 is MNHNY, CDR2 SVGAGI (reference sequence). This CDR3 contains 14 residues. V shed 7 bases and J shed 0 bases, with 12 bases lying between them. The CDR3 loop is CASKIGSLNTEAFF. The CDR3, as DNA: TGTGCCAGCAAGATAGGCAGTTTGAACACTGAAGCTTTCTTT.

Regarding this clone: At one end the junction does not follow the germline gene, possibly because of a read error. The J gene is TRBJ1-1, the V gene TRBV11-2, with a tentative D call TRBD1 (5 bases). The CDR3 has 12 amino acids. Germline CDR1 reads SGHAT; CDR2 reads FQNNGV. DNA for the CDR3: TGTGCCAGCATCCTCGGGCGACAGTCCCCTGTATTT. It specifies CASILGRQSPVF.

This sequence joins TRBV11-3 and TRBJ2-2; no clear D. Germline V gene lookup returns CDR1 SGHNT and CDR2 YENEEA. CDR3 length: 13 residues. V lost 2 bases, J lost 8 bases, and 9 bases lay in between. The CDR3 is CASSLRVPGELFF. The CDR3 region has the DNA TGTGCCAGCAGCTTAAGGGTTCCTGGGGAGCTGTTTTTT.

The V call is TRBV7-2, the J call TRBJ1-1; D remains unclear. Germline CDR1 SGHTA, CDR2 FQGNSA. V shed 4 bases and J shed 2 bases, with 8 bases lying between them. The CDR3 is 13 amino acids. CDR3 region: CASSSPVNTEAFF. The CDR3 nucleotides read TGTGCCAGCAGCTCGCCCGTCAACACTGAAGCTTTCTTT.

The chain joins TRBV5-6 to TRBJ1-2, with D tentatively TRBD1 (5 bases). The CDR3 sequence is 14 residues long. Germline CDR1 SGHDT, CDR2 YYEEEE. V gave up 4 bases and J gave up 6 bases, with 16 bases separating them. The CDR3 coding sequence is TGTGCCAGCAGCGTCTATCCGGGGGTAAATGGCTACACCTTC. Residues: CASSVYPGVNGYTF.

This chain links TRBV2 with TRBJ2-5; TRBD2 might be the D (5 bases). Germline V gives CDR1 SNHLY, CDR2 FYNNEI. The CDR3 has 13 residues. With 9 bases removed from V and 5 bases from J, the gap between germline ends came to 16 bases. CDR3 sequence (DNA): TGTGCCAGTGGACTTCTCCCGAAGGAGACCCAGTACTTC. Translated: CASGLLPKETQYF.

This chain joins TRBV6-6 and TRBJ2-7, with TRBD1 matching over 7 bases. CDR3 length: 13 amino acids. Trimming cost V 4 bases and J 5 bases; bases outside gene matches: 5. Per germline, CDR1 MNHNY and CDR2 SVGAGI (reference sequence). The CDR3 nucleotides are TGTGCCAGCAGTTTGTCACAGGGGAACGAGCAGTACTTC. Its protein product is CASSLSQGNEQYF.

The CDR3 spells CASSPATAVFGNYGYTF. The CDR3 DNA sequence: TGTGCCAGCAGTCCCGCCACAGCTGTATTTGGTAACTATGGCTACACCTTC. This sequence joins TRBV27 and TRBJ1-2, with unresolved D. The V end was cut by 5 bases, the J end by 1 base, with 20 bases between. The length of the CDR3 is 17 residues. Per the germline V gene, CDR1 is MNHEY and CDR2 is SMNVEV (reference sequence).

This clone was observed once. The J gene is TRBJ1-4, the V gene TRBV7-9; D unresolved. The V end was cut by 1 base, the J end by 7 bases, with 10 bases between. Germline V gene lookup returns CDR1 SEHNR and CDR2 FQNEAQ (reference sequence). The CDR3 contains 14 residues. The CDR3 DNA reads TGTGCCAGCAGCTTAGGGGATGGAAGTGAAAAACTGTTTTTT. It is translated as CASSLGDGSEKLFF.

The J gene is TRBJ2-7, the V gene TRBV7-9; possibly TRBD2 for D (7 bases). V was trimmed by 1 base and J by 6 bases, leaving 13 bases between them. In germline, CDR1 is SEHNR, CDR2 FQNEAQ (reference sequence). The CDR3 has 14 amino acids. Here the CDR3 reads CASSLVGLGGEQYF. The CDR3 DNA is TGTGCCAGCAGCTTAGTTGGACTAGGGGGCGAGCAGTACTTC.

The V call is TRBV7-2, the J call TRBJ2-4; 12 nucleotides match TRBD2. The length of the CDR3 is 15 residues. V lost 5 bases and J lost 7; bases outside the gene matches: 6. Germline-derived CDR1 and CDR2 are SGHTA and FQGNSA. As DNA, the CDR3 is TGTGCCAGCAGCGTAAGGACTAGCGGGGTTAACATTCAGTACTTC. This translates into CASSVRTSGVNIQYF.

This chain connects TRBV5-1 to TRBJ1-6; a weak D match, TRBD1 (5 bases). This CDR3 is built from 14 residues. The germline V gene encodes CDR1 SGHRS and CDR2 YFSETQ. Trimming left V 4 bases short and J 8 bases short, with 13 bases between. The CDR3: CASSSIGGHSPLHF. CDR3 coding DNA: TGCGCCAGCAGCAGTATCGGGGGTCATTCACCCCTCCACTTT.

This clone was seen many times. For the CDR3, the DNA is TGTGCCAGCAGCGCGGGACTAGCCTACGAGCAGTACTTC. This sequence encodes CASSAGLAYEQYF. This chain uses TRBV9 with TRBJ2-7, with 8 bases fitting TRBD2. J was trimmed by 2 bases and V by 3 bases; bases with no gene match: 1. CDR1 and CDR2 from the germline V gene are SGDLS and YYNGEE. This CDR3 comprises 13 residues.

This clone was observed a handful of times. The chain recombines TRBV27 with TRBJ1-2; 8 bases align to TRBD1. The CDR3 extends over 15 amino acids. Germline lookup yields CDR1 MNHEY and CDR2 SMNVEV (reference sequence). Trimming at V came to 5 bases and at J to 4 bases, leaving 9 bases not matched to a gene. CDR3 protein: CASSGRTGYIYGYTF. CDR3 nucleotides: TGTGCCAGCAGTGGGAGGACAGGGTACATCTATGGCTACACCTTC.

V usage is TRBV24-1 and J usage is TRBJ1-1; 10 nucleotides line up with TRBD1. Germline CDR1 KGHDR, CDR2 SFDVKD. V lost 2 bases and J lost 0; bases outside the gene matches: 5. The CDR3 contains 17 residues. Here the CDR3 DNA reads TGTGCCACCAGTGATTCGGGACAGGGGACCATGAACACTGAAGCTTTCTTT. Translation gives CATSDSGQGTMNTEAFF.

V and J are TRBV5-1 and TRBJ2-2; 7 bases match TRBD1. The length of the CDR3 is 17 residues. V gave up 4 bases and J gave up 1 base; unmatched junction bases: 10. Germline lookup yields CDR1 SGHRS and CDR2 YFSETQ. The CDR3 loop is CASSPQQGRLNTGELFF. As DNA, the CDR3 is TGCGCCAGCAGCCCCCAACAGGGGCGTTTGAACACCGGGGAGCTGTTTTTT. The full variable domain, with the rest looked up from reference TRBV5-1 and TRBJ2-2, is KAGVTQTPRYLIKTRGQQVTLSCSPISGHRSVSWYQQTPGQGLQFLFEYFSETQRNKGNFPGRFSGRQFSNSRSEMNVSTLELGDSALYLCASSPQQGRLNTGELFFGEGSRLTVL.

The chain is built from TRBV2 and TRBJ1-4; possible D gene TRBD1, 5 bases. Germline CDR1 is SNHLY and CDR2 is FYNNEI. This CDR3 contains 14 residues. Trimming shortened V by 5 bases and J by 5 bases, and 12 bases separated the two germline ends. CDR3 amino acids: CASSLDSHNEKLFF. As DNA, the CDR3 is TGTGCCAGCAGTCTCGACAGCCACAATGAAAAACTGTTTTTT. Supplemented by reference TRBV2 and TRBJ1-4, the full variable domain reads EPEVTQTPSHQVTQMGQEVILRCVPISNHLYFYWYRQILGQKVEFLVSFYNNEISEKSEIFDDQFSVERPDGSNFTLKIRSTKLEDSAMYFCASSLDSHNEKLFFGSGTQLSVL.

This clone was counted only a few times. The chain recombines TRBV19 with TRBJ2-2; 7 bases are a match to TRBD1. CDR3 length: 16 residues. The V segment lost 7 bases and the J segment 2 bases; nucleotides outside the gene matches: 10. CDR1 is LNHDA, CDR2 SQIVND, per germline (reference sequence). The CDR3 DNA sequence: TGTGCCAGTATGAAGAGGGGGACAGCTAACACCGGGGAGCTGTTTTTT. Translated, it gives CASMKRGTANTGELFF.

This CDR3 reads CASSPQGLNTEAFF. The CDR3 region has the DNA TGTGCCAGCTCACCTCAGGGGCTGAACACTGAAGCTTTCTTT. V gene TRBV18 combines with J gene TRBJ1-1, with D perhaps TRBD1 (6 bases). The CDR3 sequence is 14 residues long. Germline-derived CDR1 and CDR2 are KGHSH and LQKENI. V was trimmed by 3 bases and J by 0 bases, leaving 8 bases between them.

The J gene is TRBJ1-3, the V gene TRBV18, with no clear D. CDR1 and CDR2 (germline): KGHSH, LQKENI. The CDR3 has 13 residues. Trimming left V 0 bases short and J 2 bases short, with 2 bases between. This chain's CDR3 is CASSPPPGNTIYF. In DNA form, the CDR3 reads TGTGCCAGCTCACCACCCCCTGGAAACACCATATATTTT.

This chain uses TRBV6-5 with TRBJ1-2; D might be TRBD1 (5 bases). This CDR3 spans 15 amino acids. CDR1 is MNHEY, CDR2 SVGAGI, per germline. Trimming removed 6 bases from V and 2 bases from J, with 16 bases in between. The CDR3 region has the DNA TGTGCCAGCAGGGGGGAAATAACAGTAAACTATGGCTACACCTTC. Its protein product is CASRGEITVNYGYTF.